These 27 T cell receptor beta chains were all obtained from the same sample, sequenced in a study of Graves' ophthalmopathy and Graves' hyperthyroidism. Amplified TCR beta CDR3 regions were obtained using RNA transcripts as template. The authors performed first-round RT-PCR with HTBI primers and then a second-round multiplex PCR. TCRdb passed the multiplex PCR reads through MiXCR, listing each CDR3 protein once. The sample contains around 400,000 distinct CDR3 sequences, about 16% of which appear only once. Sequenced input: peripheral blood. The receptors shown here come from a young woman with Graves' ophthalmopathy.

This clonotype has a count of ten or more. The chain joins TRBV9 to TRBJ1-1; D is unresolved. The germline CDR1 and CDR2 sequences are SGDLS and YYNGEE. Trimming removed 0 bases from V and 1 base from J, with 10 bases in between. CDR3 length: 15 amino acids. The CDR3 DNA reads TGTGCCAGCAGCGTAGGTCCGGTCCCGAACACTGAAGCTTTCTTT. Amino acids: CASSVGPVPNTEAFF. The full variable domain, rest sourced from reference TRBV9 and TRBJ1-1, is DSGVTQTPKHLITATGQRVTLRCSPRSGDLSVYWYQQSLDQGLQFLIQYYNGEERAKGNILERFSAQQFPDLHSELNLSSLELGDSALYFCASSVGPVPNTEAFFGQGTRLTVV.

J is TRBJ1-1 and V is TRBV11-1, with D hard to call. This CDR3 has 16 residues. V was shortened by 4 bases and J by 5 bases, with 20 bases between the two germline ends. In germline, CDR1 is SGHAT, CDR2 FQDESV (reference sequence). The CDR3 sequence is CASSSIRSSGKTEAFF. DNA for the CDR3: TGTGCCAGCAGCTCCATAAGGTCCTCCGGGAAAACTGAAGCTTTCTTT.

This clonotype was counted at least ten times. CDR3 amino acids: CASSSIAGTGSSYEQYF. CDR3 in DNA: TGTGCCAGCAGTTCGATTGCCGGAACAGGGAGCTCCTACGAGCAGTACTTC. This sequence joins TRBV12-3 or TRBV12-4 and TRBJ2-7, with a weak D call TRBD1 (6 bases). With 4 bases removed from V and 0 bases from J, the gap between germline ends came to 19 bases. The CDR3 has 17 amino acids.

This clonotype was observed many times. The chain employs TRBV28 and TRBJ2-7, with a weak D call TRBD2 (6 bases). The V and J ends lost 7 bases and 3 bases respectively, with 13 bases between them. The CDR3 totals 13 residues. Germline values: CDR1 MDHEN, CDR2 SYDVKM. The CDR3 here is CASTSDGGYEQYF. For the CDR3, the DNA is TGTGCCAGCACCTCTGACGGGGGCTACGAGCAGTACTTC.

This clonotype was detected ten times or more. The rearrangement uses TRBV19 and TRBJ2-5; D is tentatively TRBD1 or TRBD2 (5 bases each). Germline CDR1 LNHDA, CDR2 SQIVND (reference sequence). V dropped 6 bases and J dropped 1 base, with 18 bases sitting between them. The CDR3 covers 16 residues. Here the CDR3 DNA reads TGTGCCAGTAGCATCACTTTCGGGGACGGCCAAGAGACCCAGTACTTC. It specifies CASSITFGDGQETQYF.

The V and J genes are TRBV6-1 and TRBJ1-1; the D is unclear. V lost 6 bases and J 2 bases, leaving 7 bases between the germline ends. This CDR3 has 12 amino acids. The V gene's germline CDR1 is MNHNS and CDR2 SASEGT. The CDR3 loop reads CASRPGNTEAFF. In nucleotides, the CDR3 is TGTGCCAGCAGGCCGGGAAACACTGAAGCTTTCTTT.

The rearrangement joins TRBV19 to TRBJ2-5; D possibly matches TRBD1 or TRBD2 (5 bases each). The CDR3 runs to 16 residues. Germline V lookup: CDR1 LNHDA, CDR2 SQIVND (reference sequence). Trimming cost V 4 bases and J 5 bases, with 20 bases left between them. CDR3 protein: CASSTRGPSVTETQYF. The CDR3 DNA is TGTGCCAGTAGTACCCGGGGACCCTCGGTCACGGAGACCCAGTACTTC. Complete variable domain (other parts from reference TRBV19 and TRBJ2-5): DGGITQSPKYLFRKEGQNVTLSCEQNLNHDAMYWYRQDPGQGLRLIYYSQIVNDFQKGDIAEGYSVSREKKESFPLTVTSAQKNPTAFYLCASSTRGPSVTETQYFGPGTRLLVL.

This clonotype was seen repeatedly, ten times or more. The CDR3 loop is CASSLLPSYGYTF. The CDR3 DNA reads TGTGCCAGCAGTTTACTCCCTTCCTATGGCTACACCTTC. The chain has TRBV27 and TRBJ1-2; no clear D gene. Deletions cut 2 bases from V and 4 bases from J, with 8 bases between. Germline-derived CDR1 and CDR2 are MNHEY and SMNVEV (reference sequence). CDR3 length: 13 amino acids.

This clonotype was counted many times. This chain uses TRBV2 with TRBJ2-7; TRBD1 might be the D (6 bases). CDR3 size: 13 residues. V was clipped by 4 bases and J by 7 bases, with 14 bases between them. CDR1 SNHLY and CDR2 FYNNEI come from the germline V gene. CDR3 residues: CASSGHRVVEQYF. CDR3 nucleotide sequence: TGTGCCAGCAGTGGACACAGGGTTGTAGAGCAGTACTTC.

The chain employs TRBV7-9 and TRBJ1-2, with a tentative D call TRBD1 (5 bases). This CDR3 contains 13 residues. The germline V gene encodes CDR1 SEHNR and CDR2 FQNEAQ (reference sequence). Between the trimmed V and J ends, which lost 3 bases and 4 bases, there was a span of 9 bases. The CDR3 region is CASSLGPRYGYTF. CDR3 DNA sequence: TGTGCCAGCAGCTTGGGACCTCGCTATGGCTACACCTTC.

This clonotype was seen repeatedly, ten times or more. The V call is TRBV19, the J call TRBJ1-2, with 8 nucleotides matching TRBD1. Per germline, CDR1 LNHDA and CDR2 SQIVND (reference sequence). The CDR3 extends over 14 amino acids. Trimming removed 6 bases from V and 5 bases from J; junction bases left unmatched: 8. Written as DNA, the CDR3 is TGTGCCAGTAGCCCAGGGACAGGAGATTATGGCTACACCTTC. Encoded protein: CASSPGTGDYGYTF.

In this sample, this clonotype turned up many times. The V gene is TRBV7-2, the J gene TRBJ2-5; tentative D call: TRBD1 (6 bases). The V end lost 4 bases, the J end lost 1 base, and 13 bases lay between the germline ends. Germline V gives CDR1 SGHTA, CDR2 FQGNSA. CDR3 length: 15 residues. CDR3 nucleotide sequence: TGTGCCAGCAGCTATCAGGGGATTTCCCAAGAGACCCAGTACTTC. It is translated as CASSYQGISQETQYF.

Only a few counts were recorded for this clonotype. The chain carries TRBV6-5 and TRBJ1-1, with D uncertain. The CDR3 runs 11 residues. From germline, CDR1 is MNHEY and CDR2 SVGAGI. The V end was cut by 5 bases, the J end by 7 bases, with 8 bases between. CDR3 loop: CASSPRDEAFF. For the CDR3, the DNA is TGTGCCAGCAGTCCTCGAGATGAAGCTTTCTTT.

In this sample, this clonotype turned up many times. The J gene is TRBJ2-7, the V gene TRBV2, with D perhaps TRBD1 (7 bases). From germline, CDR1 is SNHLY and CDR2 FYNNEI. The length of the CDR3 is 13 residues. Trimming cost V 5 bases and J 3 bases, with 11 bases left between them. The CDR3 loop is CASSTRDSYEQYF. CDR3 nucleotides: TGTGCCAGCAGTACGCGGGACAGCTACGAGCAGTACTTC.

The V call is TRBV7-2, the J call TRBJ1-1, with TRBD1 identical over 10 bases. The germline V gene encodes CDR1 SGHTA and CDR2 FQGNSA. Unmatched junction bases numbered 9, after V lost 6 bases and J lost 8 bases. This CDR3 is 14 amino acids long. CDR3 bases: TGTGCCAGCAGTTACGGGACAGGGGTTCAAGAAGCTTTCTTT. Encoded protein: CASSYGTGVQEAFF.

This clonotype was seen many times. The chain is built from TRBV10-3 and TRBJ1-1, with TRBD1 matching 10 bases. From germline, CDR1 is ENHRY and CDR2 SYGVKD. CDR3 length: 17 amino acids. V shed 6 bases and J 3 bases; nucleotides not matched to a gene: 13. DNA of the CDR3: TGTGCCATCAGGCAGGCGGACAGGGGGGTGTCGGACACTGAAGCTTTCTTT. The encoded protein is CAIRQADRGVSDTEAFF.

To note about this clonotype: Given a much more abundant clone one base away, this may be a read error. The rearrangement joins TRBV6-5 to TRBJ1-1; no firm D call. Germline CDR1 and CDR2: MNHEY and SVGAGI. There are 15 residues in the CDR3. The CDR3 region is CASSYSQNQNTKAFF. CDR3 DNA: TGTGCCAGCAGTTACTCGCAGAACCAGAACACTAAAGCTTTCTTT.

About this clonotype: Possible read error: a much larger clone is one base away. This sequence joins TRBV30 and TRBJ1-1; D is perhaps TRBD1 (6 bases). The germline V gene encodes CDR1 GTSNPN and CDR2 SVGIG (reference sequence). CDR3 length: 12 residues. This CDR3 reads CVWSRGEREAFF. CDR3 in DNA: TGTGTCTGGAGTAGGGGGGAAAGAGAAGCTTTCTTT.

The V gene is TRBV28, the J gene TRBJ1-3, with D unresolved. The CDR3 extends over 14 amino acids. Trimming stripped 5 bases from V and 4 bases from J, with 12 bases between. Germline V gene lookup returns CDR1 MDHEN and CDR2 SYDVKM. This CDR3 is CASSQSLEGNTIYF. Here the CDR3 DNA reads TGTGCCAGCAGTCAGAGCCTAGAAGGAAACACCATATATTTT.

This clonotype has at least ten counts. V gene TRBV3-1 combines with J gene TRBJ2-7, with a weak D call TRBD2 (6 bases). The ends were cut back, 3 bases at V and 3 bases at J, with 15 bases in the middle. This CDR3 contains 15 residues. CDR1 is LGHDT, CDR2 YNNKEL, per germline (reference sequence). The CDR3 DNA reads as TGTGCCAGCAGCCAGCGAGGGGCCGGGGGCTACGAGCAGTACTTC. This encodes CASSQRGAGGYEQYF.

This sequence joins TRBV6-2 or TRBV6-3 and TRBJ2-1; TRBD2 matches 8 bases. The V and J ends lost 5 bases and 4 bases, in that order; junction bases with no gene match: 7. The length of the CDR3 is 15 residues. The germline V gene has CDR1 MNHEY and CDR2 SVGEGT. The CDR3: CASSPDSGGYNEQFF. Here the CDR3 DNA reads TGTGCCAGCAGTCCCGACAGCGGGGGATACAATGAGCAGTTCTTC.

This clonotype has a count of ten or more. V and J are TRBV7-9 and TRBJ1-2; 7 nucleotides match TRBD1. CDR1 and CDR2 from the germline V gene are SEHNR and FQNEAQ (reference sequence). V lost 3 bases and J lost 10; bases outside the gene matches: 5. The CDR3 totals 12 residues. The CDR3 DNA reads as TGTGCCAGCAGCTTCGACAGGGCGAACTACACCTTC. Its protein product is CASSFDRANYTF.

Ten or more counts support this clonotype. The rearrangement uses TRBV28 and TRBJ1-5, with unresolved D. Germline V CDR1 and CDR2: MDHEN, SYDVKM. The CDR3 contains 13 residues. The V and J ends lost 1 base and 7 bases respectively, with 8 bases between them. Here the CDR3 reads CASSLLLGQPQHF. CDR3 bases: TGTGCCAGCAGTTTATTACTGGGGCAGCCCCAGCATTTT.

Only one count was recorded for this clonotype. The chain combines TRBV6-1 with TRBJ1-3; D gene ambiguous. Germline V gives CDR1 MNHNS, CDR2 SASEGT. Trimming took 7 bases from V and 9 from J, leaving 10 bases between them. The CDR3 length is 11 residues. CDR3 residues: CASTGEGTIYF. CDR3 sequence (DNA): TGTGCCAGCACCGGGGAAGGCACCATATATTTT.

There are many counts of this clonotype. The rearrangement links TRBV11-2 to TRBJ2-7; D unresolved. This CDR3 region has 14 residues. V was trimmed by 1 base and J by 2 bases, leaving 9 bases between them. Germline CDR1 reads SGHAT; CDR2 reads FQNNGV. The CDR3 region has the DNA TGTGCCAGCAGCTTAGTTCTTCCCCCCTACGAGCAGTACTTC. It yields the protein CASSLVLPPYEQYF.

CDR3: CATDGTGTYEQYF. The CDR3 nucleotides read TGTGCCACTGACGGGACAGGGACTTACGAGCAGTACTTC. This sequence joins TRBV6-2 or TRBV6-3 and TRBJ2-7, with TRBD1 identical over 9 bases. The CDR3 has 13 residues. CDR1 is MNHEY and CDR2 is SVGEGT in the germline V gene. With 10 bases clipped from V and 4 bases from J, the junction kept 8 bases outside the gene matches.

The chain recombines TRBV6-2 or TRBV6-3 with TRBJ2-7; the match to TRBD2 covers 13 bases. This CDR3 region has 18 residues. From germline, CDR1 is MNHEY and CDR2 SVGEGT. The ends lost 4 bases at V and 2 bases at J; junction bases unmatched: 11. CDR3 nucleotides: TGTGCCAGCAGTTCCCGAAACCGGACTAGCGGGAGCCCCTACGAGCAGTACTTC. Encoded protein: CASSSRNRTSGSPYEQYF.